Below, 6 T cell receptor beta chains from the same sample are listed, as sequenced in a study of Ad26.COV2.S vaccination and SARS-CoV-2 variants. Specified treatment: around 19 received Ad26.COV2.S at low or high dose, single or two shots; several received placebo; per-sample allocation not given. At day 63 after the first vaccine or placebo injection, samples were drawn. Sequenced by immunoSEQ multiplex PCR; TCRdb stores in-frame clones only, minus some. The data show some 270,000 clones, with around 88% seen just once and roughly 3% held by the top ten. Source: peripheral blood, taken in a trial of Ad26.COV2.S vaccine versus placebo. The receptor source for this set is a person between 18 and 65 years old who received the Ad26.COV2.S COVID-19 vaccine or a placebo.

CDR3 sequence reads: CASSLRGNSDEKLFF. CDR3 bases: TGTGCCAGCAGCTTAAGGGGGAACAGTGATGAAAAACTGTTTTTT. V is TRBV5-6 and J is TRBJ1-4; D possibly corresponds to TRBD1 (6 bases). Germline V gives CDR1 SGHDT, CDR2 YYEEEE. This CDR3 spans 15 amino acids. The V gene lost 2 bases and the J gene lost 6 bases, with 14 bases spanning the gap.

The chain employs TRBV9 and TRBJ2-1; TRBD2 matches at 9 bases. This CDR3 has 16 residues. CDR1 SGDLS and CDR2 YYNGEE come from the germline V gene. The V segment lost 0 bases and the J segment 1 base; nucleotides outside the gene matches: 2. The CDR3 DNA reads TGTGCCAGCAGCGTAGGCGGGGGGGAATCCTACAATGAGCAGTTCTTC. It yields the protein CASSVGGGESYNEQFF.

The gene calls are TRBV11-2 and TRBJ2-5; 7 bases align to TRBD2. V gave up 4 bases and J gave up 5 bases; unmatched junction bases: 4. Germline V gene sequence: CDR1 SGHAT, CDR2 FQNNGV. The CDR3 consists of 13 residues. The CDR3 reads CASSWGGTETQYF. The CDR3 region has the DNA TGTGCCAGCAGCTGGGGGGGGACGGAGACCCAGTACTTC.

This clone came up a few times. This chain links TRBV19 with TRBJ1-5; no clear D. This CDR3 spans 17 amino acids. V lost 5 bases and J lost 1, with 18 bases in between. Germline CDR1 is LNHDA and CDR2 is SQIVND (reference sequence). CDR3 loop: CASSLREGPWSNQPQHF. The CDR3 DNA reads TGTGCCAGTAGTCTCCGGGAGGGTCCCTGGAGCAATCAGCCCCAGCATTTT.

CDR3 protein: CASSLEGTFGNEQFF. The CDR3 coding sequence is TGTGCCAGCAGCTTAGAAGGGACCTTCGGCAATGAGCAGTTCTTC. The genes are TRBV11-3 and TRBJ2-1, with D perhaps given as TRBD1 or TRBD2 (5 bases each). Germline V gene sequence: CDR1 SGHNT, CDR2 YENEEA. This CDR3 has 15 residues. Trimming took off 0 bases at V and 6 bases at J, with 12 bases between the two ends. Using reference TRBV11-3 and TRBJ2-1 for the parts outside the CDR3, the full variable domain is EAGVVQSPRYKIIEKKQPVAFWCNPISGHNTLYWYLQNLGQGPELLIRYENEEAVDDSQLPKDRFSAERLKGVDSTLKIQPAELGDSAVYLCASSLEGTFGNEQFFGPGTRLTVL.

V usage is TRBV6-5 and J usage is TRBJ2-5; 8 bases align to TRBD1. J was trimmed by 5 bases and V by 0 bases; bases with no gene match: 8. The CDR3 is 16 amino acids. CDR1 is MNHEY and CDR2 is SVGAGI in the germline V gene. CDR3 DNA sequence: TGTGCCAGCAGTTACTCGACAGGGGTCAGGTTGGAGACCCAGTACTTC. As protein: CASSYSTGVRLETQYF.